A single sample is the source of the 25 T cell receptor beta chains below, sequenced in a study of PD-1 blockade in classical Hodgkin lymphoma. Repertoires were generated with immunoSEQ multiplex PCR, while TCRdb's copy carries only in-frame clones and drops some. The sample consists of around 27,000 clones, around 83% of them appearing once. Time point given: cycle 4 day 1 (C4D1), after less than 7 weeks of nivolumab. All trial patients relapsed after autologous stem cell transplantation. Isolation of CD4+ T cells from thawed PBMCs was performed by magnetic negative selection. Sequences were derived from CD4+ T cells from blood, sampled before the fourth cycle of nivolumab. These receptors came from a human donor with classical Hodgkin lymphoma.

The genes are TRBV7-2 and TRBJ2-2; 11 nucleotides match TRBD2. The germline gives CDR1 SGHTA, CDR2 FQGNSA. V was pared by 6 bases and J by 4 bases, with 4 bases of the junction left unmatched. There are 15 residues in the CDR3. The CDR3 DNA sequence: TGTGCCAGCAGTCTAGGACTAGCGGGCACCGGGGAGCTGTTTTTT. Amino acids: CASSLGLAGTGELFF.

This rearrangement joins TRBV30 to TRBJ2-2; 7 bases match TRBD2. V gave up 4 bases and J gave up 7 bases; unmatched junction bases: 12. Germline-derived CDR1 and CDR2 are GTSNPN and SVGIG (reference sequence). The CDR3 spans 15 residues. DNA of the CDR3: TGTGCCTGGAACGATGGGGAGGGCCGGGTCGGGGAGCTGTTTTTT. This encodes CAWNDGEGRVGELFF.

The chain combines TRBV20-1 with TRBJ2-1; D remains unclear. The V end was cut by 1 base, the J end by 4 bases, with 2 bases between. CDR1 DFQATT and CDR2 SNEGSKA come from the germline V gene (reference sequence). The CDR3 runs to 11 residues. CDR3 in amino acids: CSARVYNEQFF. In nucleotides, the CDR3 is TGCAGTGCTAGAGTTTACAATGAGCAGTTCTTC.

This clone was detected a few times. The CDR3 spells CASSEFYRSNQPQHF. As DNA, the CDR3 is TGTGCCAGCAGTGAATTTTACAGGAGCAATCAGCCCCAGCATTTT. The chain employs TRBV2 and TRBJ1-5, with D possibly matching TRBD1 (5 bases). Germline CDR1 and CDR2: SNHLY and FYNNEI. This CDR3 contains 15 residues. V lost 2 bases to trimming and J lost 1 base, with 9 bases between them.

This chain links TRBV29-1 with TRBJ2-2; D is possibly TRBD2 (5 bases). Germline assignment: CDR1 SQVTM and CDR2 ANQGSEA. V was cut by 5 bases and J by 6 bases, with 13 bases left in between. The CDR3 spans 13 residues. CDR3 sequence: CSVPSSPPGELFF. The CDR3 nucleotides read TGCAGCGTTCCTAGCAGTCCACCCGGGGAGCTGTTTTTT.

The chain combines TRBV7-9 with TRBJ2-5, with 14 bases fitting TRBD2. The J call may be faulty, since TRBJ2-7 better matches the DNA end. Germline V gene sequence: CDR1 SEHNR, CDR2 FQNEAQ (reference sequence). The CDR3 has 18 amino acids. The DNA of the CDR3 is TGTGCCAGCAGCTCGCCGGGACTAGCGGGAGAGTCGATCTACGAGCAGTACTTC. It encodes CASSSPGLAGESIYEQYF.

The V and J genes are TRBV29-1 and TRBJ1-5; tentatively, D is TRBD1 (5 bases). V was clipped by 6 bases and J by 3 bases, with 12 bases between them. The CDR3 consists of 13 residues. Per germline, CDR1 SQVTM and CDR2 ANQGSEA. The CDR3 DNA reads TGCAGCGTGCGGCGAGGGGCCAATCAGCCCCAGCATTTT. Amino acid sequence: CSVRRGANQPQHF.

As regards this clone: Since the CDR3 does not end with the conserved phenylalanine or tryptophan, this likely comes from a read error. The limits of the CDR3 on the DNA are not certain, so only TCRdb's listed CDR3 is given. The rearrangement uses TRBV30 and TRBJ1-2; the table assigns TRBD1, which was not confirmed against the DNA. In germline, CDR1 is GTSNPN, CDR2 SVGIG (reference sequence). The CDR3 spans 11 residues, counting both ends. CDR3 residues: CAWSRQGHLQS.

This clone was found a few times. V gene TRBV11-3 combines with J gene TRBJ1-1; D unclear. Per the germline V gene, CDR1 is SGHNT and CDR2 is YENEEA. V was pared by 5 bases and J by 8 bases, with 15 bases between. CDR3 length: 13 amino acids. The CDR3 nucleotides read TGTGCCAGCAGCCTTGGGCCCGCCCTGGAAGCTTTCTTT. Translated, it gives CASSLGPALEAFF.

The genes are TRBV5-1 and TRBJ1-1; D is undetermined. CDR1 SGHRS and CDR2 YFSETQ come from the germline V gene. The CDR3 covers 14 residues. V was pared by 0 bases and J by 5 bases, with 11 bases between. CDR3 sequence: CASSLEYGGTEAFF. The CDR3 DNA is TGCGCCAGCAGCTTGGAATATGGTGGGACTGAAGCTTTCTTT.

The V gene is TRBV11-3, the J gene TRBJ2-2; perhaps D is TRBD1 or TRBD2 (5 bases each). V shed 5 bases and J shed 4 bases, with 14 bases lying between them. This CDR3 contains 15 residues. Germline V gene data show CDR1 as SGHNT and CDR2 as YENEEA. CDR3 nucleotides: TGTGCCAGCAGCCCTGCAGGGACGGTCACCGGGGAGCTGTTTTTT. This encodes CASSPAGTVTGELFF.

This rearrangement joins TRBV10-1 to TRBJ2-3; D not certain. V dropped 6 bases and J dropped 0 bases, with 7 bases sitting between them. The V gene's germline CDR1 is WNHNN and CDR2 SYGVQD (reference sequence). The CDR3 totals 13 residues. The CDR3: CASRAESTDTQYF. CDR3 nucleotides: TGCGCCAGCAGAGCTGAAAGCACAGATACGCAGTATTTT.

V usage is TRBV6-5 and J usage is TRBJ2-2, with D maybe TRBD1 (6 bases). CDR1 MNHEY and CDR2 SVGAGI come from the germline V gene. The CDR3 sequence is 13 residues long. The ends were cut back, 7 bases at V and 8 bases at J, with 14 bases in the middle. CDR3 sequence reads: CASNPAGAGELFF. The CDR3 DNA reads TGTGCCAGCAACCCGGCAGGGGCGGGGGAGCTGTTTTTT.

The gene calls are TRBV19 and TRBJ1-5, with 7 bases that match TRBD1. Germline values: CDR1 LNHDA, CDR2 SQIVND (reference sequence). The CDR3 is 15 amino acids. V gave up 6 bases and J gave up 3 bases; unmatched junction bases: 8. The CDR3 is CASRRETGFNQPQHF. Here the CDR3 DNA reads TGTGCCAGTAGGCGAGAGACAGGGTTCAATCAGCCCCAGCATTTT.

V is TRBV6-6 and J is TRBJ2-3; TRBD2 agrees at 8 bases. CDR3 length equals 15 residues. V trimming: 4 bases; J trimming: 8 bases; junction bases outside the gene matches: 11. Germline V CDR1 and CDR2: MNHNY, SVGAGI (reference sequence). CDR3 in DNA: TGTGCCAGCAGTTCCGTGGGACTAGTCAGCGGTACGCAGTATTTT. This gives the protein CASSSVGLVSGTQYF.

This clone turned up a few times. The chain has TRBV2 and TRBJ1-5; 11 nucleotides line up with TRBD1. V gave up 6 bases and J gave up 6 bases; unmatched junction bases: 4. This CDR3 region has 14 residues. Germline values: CDR1 SNHLY, CDR2 FYNNEI. The CDR3 bases are TGTGCCAGCAGGAGGGACAGGGGGAGTCAGCCCCAGCATTTT. Its protein is CASRRDRGSQPQHF.

The rearrangement links TRBV7-9 to TRBJ2-7; 7 nucleotides align to TRBD1. CDR3 size: 14 residues. Germline CDR1 is SEHNR and CDR2 is FQNEAQ (reference sequence). Trimming at V came to 1 base and at J to 2 bases, leaving 2 bases not matched to a gene. CDR3 DNA: TGTGCCAGCAGCTTAGGACAGGGCACCTACGAGCAGTACTTC. Translation gives CASSLGQGTYEQYF. The variable domain in full, with the rest retrieved from reference TRBV7-9 and TRBJ2-7, is DTGVSQNPRHKITKRGQNVTFRCDPISEHNRLYWYRQTLGQGPEFLTYFQNEAQLEKSRLLSDRFSAERPKGSFSTLEIQRTEQGDSAMYLCASSLGQGTYEQYFGPGTRLTVT.

This chain uses TRBV7-2 with TRBJ2-7, with TRBD2 matching 11 bases. CDR1 is SGHTA, CDR2 FQGNSA, per germline. CDR3 length equals 17 residues. V was pared by 1 base and J by 7 bases, with 12 bases of the junction left unmatched. The CDR3 protein is CASSLVPGLAARGEQYF. The DNA of the CDR3 is TGTGCCAGCAGCTTAGTACCGGGACTAGCGGCCCGAGGGGAGCAGTACTTC.

The CDR3 DNA sequence: TGTGCCAGCGTTTCCCCATCAGCAACTAATGAAAAACTGTTTTTT. Translation gives CASVSPSATNEKLFF. The chain recombines TRBV7-9 with TRBJ1-4; D remains unclear. Trimming removed 8 bases from V and 0 bases from J, with 13 bases in between. CDR1 and CDR2 from the germline V gene are SEHNR and FQNEAQ (reference sequence). This CDR3 comprises 15 residues.

This chain connects TRBV9 to TRBJ2-3, with D possibly called TRBD1 or TRBD2 (5 bases each). V was trimmed by 0 bases and J by 8 bases, leaving 22 bases between them. Germline values: CDR1 SGDLS, CDR2 YYNGEE. This CDR3 spans 17 amino acids. CDR3 sequence (DNA): TGTGCCAGCAGCGTAGATGGTACGGGACGAACCTGGGGTACGCAGTATTTT. It encodes CASSVDGTGRTWGTQYF.

The rearrangement uses TRBV2 and TRBJ1-4; D is undetermined. CDR3 length: 12 amino acids. Germline lookup yields CDR1 SNHLY and CDR2 FYNNEI. Between the trimmed V and J ends, which lost 10 bases and 8 bases, there was a span of 14 bases. This chain's CDR3 is CATRRVGEKLFF. The CDR3 DNA reads as TGTGCCACACGGCGGGTGGGAGAAAAACTGTTTTTT.

The CDR3, as DNA: TGTGCCAGTAGTTCTTCGGACAGGGGACACAATCAGCCCCAGCATTTT. Residues: CASSSSDRGHNQPQHF. V and J are TRBV19 and TRBJ1-5, with 9 bases that match TRBD1. The length of the CDR3 is 16 residues. J was trimmed by 3 bases and V by 5 bases; bases with no gene match: 8. Germline V CDR1 and CDR2: LNHDA, SQIVND (reference sequence).

This sequence joins TRBV2 and TRBJ1-1; D gene uncertain. The V gene's germline CDR1 is SNHLY and CDR2 FYNNEI. The CDR3 extends over 13 amino acids. CDR3 region: CAAKPGPNTEAFF. CDR3 DNA sequence: TGTGCAGCGAAGCCAGGACCGAACACTGAAGCTTTCTTT.

The rearrangement uses TRBV5-4 and TRBJ2-7, with D hard to call. Per the germline V gene, CDR1 is SGHNT and CDR2 is YYREEE (reference sequence). The CDR3 has 14 amino acids. Deletions cut 1 base from V and 5 bases from J, with 13 bases between. The CDR3: CASSLSPSDHEQYF. CDR3 DNA: TGTGCCAGCAGCTTGAGTCCGTCGGACCACGAGCAGTACTTC.

The chain joins TRBV7-9 to TRBJ2-3, with D perhaps assigned TRBD1 or TRBD2 (5 bases each). The CDR3 spans 16 residues. In germline, CDR1 is SEHNR, CDR2 FQNEAQ (reference sequence). V dropped 3 bases and J dropped 0 bases, with 13 bases sitting between them. The CDR3 DNA reads TGTGCCAGCAGCTTCCTCCGGGACCGAAGCACAGATACGCAGTATTTT. This sequence encodes CASSFLRDRSTDTQYF.